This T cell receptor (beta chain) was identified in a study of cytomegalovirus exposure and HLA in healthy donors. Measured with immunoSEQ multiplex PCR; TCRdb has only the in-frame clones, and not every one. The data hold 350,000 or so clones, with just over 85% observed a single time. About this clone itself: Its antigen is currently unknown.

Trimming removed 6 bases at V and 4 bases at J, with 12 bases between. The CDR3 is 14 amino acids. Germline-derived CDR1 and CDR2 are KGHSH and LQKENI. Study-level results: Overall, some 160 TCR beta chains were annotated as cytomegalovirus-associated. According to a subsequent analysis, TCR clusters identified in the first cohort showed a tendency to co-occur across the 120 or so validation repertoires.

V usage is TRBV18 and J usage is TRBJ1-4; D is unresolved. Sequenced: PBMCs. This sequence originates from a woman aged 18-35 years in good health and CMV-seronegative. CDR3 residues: CASSLGVSNEKLFF. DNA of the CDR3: TGTGCCAGCTCCCTCGGGGTCAGTAATGAAAAACTGTTTTTT.